The 19 T cell receptor beta chains below come from one sample, sequenced in a study of T cell clonality in common variable immunodeficiency (dated by TCRdb to the mid-2010s). Preparation of the library involved the immunoSEQ multiplex PCR assay. TCRdb re-hosts the immuneACCESS table, in-frame sequences only. Its copies lack some clones; in the studies checked, an unresolved V gene accounts for under half of them, and the cause for the rest is not known. This sample contains some 33,000 clones, none of which is a singleton. In total, the top ten clones hold approximately 3.9% of the sample. The sequencing sample was made of peripheral blood mononuclear cells. All receptors come from a person between 18 and 75 years old in good health.

This clone was found many times. The CDR3 end lies 3 residues beyond the end of the read and is filled in from the germline J gene. The rearrangement links TRBV6-1 to TRBJ2-5; no definite D call. Trimming pared 2 bases from V and 4 bases from J, leaving 8 bases between. CDR1 is MNHNS, CDR2 SASEGT, per germline. The CDR3 has 13 residues. CDR3 bases read: TGTGCCAGCAGTGAAAGCCTAGGAGAGACC. Residues: CASSESLGET. The full CDR3 protein reads CASSESLGETQYF.

There are many counts of this clone. The CDR3 extends 3 residues past the end of the read, so its final part is completed from the germline J gene. The V and J genes are TRBV7-9 and TRBJ2-5, with a weak D call TRBD2 (5 bases). V shed 4 bases and J shed 5 bases, with 11 bases lying between them. The CDR3 is 13 amino acids. Germline V gives CDR1 SEHNR, CDR2 FQNEAQ (reference sequence). CDR3 amino acids: CASSSLGRETQYF. The sequenced CDR3 bases are TGTGCCAGCAGCTCACTAGGAAGGGAGACC.

In this sample, this clone turned up many times. The read stops 3 residues short of the end of the CDR3; the missing end is completed from the germline J gene. This sequence joins TRBV7-8 and TRBJ2-5; 9 bases are a match to TRBD2. The CDR3 is made up of 16 amino acids. Trimming cost V 2 bases and J 7 bases; bases outside gene matches: 11. CDR1 and CDR2 (germline): SGHVS, FQNEAQ. This CDR3 reads CASSLSSGTSLGTQYF. Partial CDR3 DNA: TGTGCCAGCAGCTTATCCTCCGGGACTAGCTTAGGGACC.

This clone was counted ten times or more. From the germline J gene comes the end of the CDR3, since the read stops 3 residues before it. The chain joins TRBV5-1 to TRBJ1-6; D not certain. The CDR3 is made up of 12 amino acids. V was shortened by 0 bases and J by 9 bases, with 4 bases between the two germline ends. Germline CDR1 reads SGHRS; CDR2 reads YFSETQ. The CDR3 loop is CASSLEGSPLHF. The sequenced CDR3 bases are TGCGCCAGCAGCTTGGAGGGTTCACCC.

This clone was counted many times. Read data end 3 residues before the CDR3 end; the end is taken from the germline J gene. The chain links TRBV6-1 to TRBJ2-7; tentative D call: TRBD2 (6 bases). This CDR3 comprises 13 residues. The V end was cut by 1 base, the J end by 4 bases, with 8 bases between. Germline CDR1 is MNHNS and CDR2 is SASEGT. The DNA read from the CDR3 is TGTGCCAGCAGTGAAGGGACTACTTACGAG. Encoded protein: CASSEGTTYE. The whole CDR3 protein reads CASSEGTTYEQYF.

This clone was seen many times. Partial CDR3 DNA: TGTGCCAGCAGTGCGGTTAGAAGCAATCAGCCC. Its translation is CASSAVRSNQP. The CDR3 in full is CASSAVRSNQPQHF. The chain has TRBV2 and TRBJ1-5; no definite D call. The CDR3 extends 3 residues past the end of the read, so its final part is completed from the germline J gene. V gave up 4 bases and J gave up 1 base, with 8 bases separating them. Germline loops: CDR1 SNHLY, CDR2 FYNNEI. The CDR3 sequence is 14 residues long.

This clone was seen repeatedly, ten times or more. The read ends 3 residues before the CDR3 terminus; that terminus is restored from the germline J gene. The chain links TRBV13 to TRBJ2-7; 12 positions match TRBD2. This CDR3 contains 15 residues. Germline V gene lookup returns CDR1 PRHDT and CDR2 FYEKMQ (reference sequence). Trimming cost V 3 bases and J 2 bases; bases outside gene matches: 2. The CDR3 here is CASSFGLAGTYEQYF. Partial CDR3 DNA: TGTGCCAGCAGCTTTGGACTAGCGGGAACCTACGAG.

This clone was seen at least ten times. The read halts 3 residues ahead of the CDR3 end, with the missing end drawn from the germline J gene. This rearrangement joins TRBV10-3 to TRBJ1-5, with D possibly matching TRBD1 (6 bases). The germline CDR1 and CDR2 sequences are ENHRY and SYGVKD. V was shortened by 2 bases and J by 1 base, with 9 bases between the two germline ends. There are 15 residues in the CDR3. The CDR3 DNA, read in part, is TGTGCCATCAGTGAGGGGGGCCTGAGCAATCAGCCC. It encodes CAISEGGLSNQP. The whole CDR3 sequence reads CAISEGGLSNQPQHF.

There are many counts of this clone. The CDR3 is cut off 3 residues early in the read; its end comes from the germline J gene. V and J are TRBV6-2 or TRBV6-3 and TRBJ2-3; TRBD2 matches 8 bases. CDR1 is MNHEY and CDR2 is SVGEGT in the germline V gene. The CDR3 contains 13 residues. The J segment lost 4 bases and the V segment lost 7 bases, leaving 4 bases of the junction unmatched. The part of the CDR3 DNA that was read is TGTGCCAGCACCATAGCGGGGTCAGATACG. Amino acids: CASTIAGSDT. The full CDR3 protein reads CASTIAGSDTQYF.

This clone came up many times. The CDR3 goes on 3 residues after the read ends, and that part is filled in from the germline J gene. This chain links TRBV7-9 with TRBJ1-1, with 7 bases fitting TRBD1. V shed 7 bases and J 2 bases; nucleotides not matched to a gene: 7. CDR3 length: 14 amino acids. CDR1 and CDR2 (germline): SEHNR, FQNEAQ (reference sequence). The CDR3 protein is CASNNDRANTEAFF. The covered CDR3 bases are TGTGCCAGCAACAATGACAGGGCAAACACTGAA.

Many counts were recorded for this clone. The CDR3 end is not reached by the read, which stops 3 residues before it; the germline J gene fills it in. V is TRBV10-3 and J is TRBJ2-7; 8 positions agree with TRBD1. Germline-derived CDR1 and CDR2 are ENHRY and SYGVKD. The J segment lost 2 bases and the V segment lost 11 bases, leaving 5 bases of the junction unmatched. This CDR3 has 12 residues. Partial CDR3 DNA: TGTGCCTTCCCGGACAGGGCCTACGAG. It specifies CAFPDRAYE. The CDR3 as a whole reads CAFPDRAYEQYF.

This clone was counted ten times or more. The sequence runs out 3 residues before the end of the CDR3; the remainder is reconstructed from the germline J gene. V usage is TRBV19 and J usage is TRBJ2-5, with D perhaps matching TRBD1 (7 bases). Trimming cost V 6 bases and J 5 bases, with 19 bases left between them. From germline, CDR1 is LNHDA and CDR2 SQIVND (reference sequence). This CDR3 has 15 residues. The CDR3: CASRGRGADGETQYF. The CDR3 DNA, read in part, is TGTGCCAGTAGGGGCAGGGGGGCCGATGGGGAGACC.

This clone has a count of ten or more. The observed sequence ends 3 residues before the CDR3 terminus, with the missing tail filled in from the germline J gene. The chain is built from TRBV5-1 and TRBJ1-1; tentative D call: TRBD1 (5 bases). V lost 2 bases to trimming and J lost 0 bases, with 14 bases between them. The CDR3 has 16 amino acids. Germline lookup yields CDR1 SGHRS and CDR2 YFSETQ. CDR3 DNA, as far as it was read: TGCGCCAGCAGCTTTTCCAATGGGGGGATGAACACTGAA. It encodes CASSFSNGGMNTE. The whole CDR3 is CASSFSNGGMNTEAFF.

This clone was detected ten times or more. The observed sequence ends 3 residues before the CDR3 terminus, with the missing tail filled in from the germline J gene. This chain links TRBV6-2 or TRBV6-3 with TRBJ2-7; 7 nucleotides agree with TRBD2. Germline assignment: CDR1 MNHEY and CDR2 SVGEGT. The CDR3 loop spans 14 amino acids. V shed 7 bases, J shed 2 bases, and the junction held 8 bases outside the gene matches. The CDR3 DNA, read in part, is TGTGCCAGCACCGACGGACTAGGGCCCTACGAG. This sequence encodes CASTDGLGPYE. The full CDR3 reads CASTDGLGPYEQYF.

This clone was seen repeatedly, ten times or more. Coverage ceases 3 residues before the CDR3 finishes, and the germline J gene fills in the end. The chain carries TRBV7-8 and TRBJ2-1, with 10 bases identical to TRBD2. J was trimmed by 3 bases and V by 6 bases; bases with no gene match: 8. The germline V gene encodes CDR1 SGHVS and CDR2 FQNEAQ. The CDR3 spans 16 residues. CDR3 in amino acids: CASSPKTSGYYNEQFF. CDR3 DNA, as far as it was read: TGTGCCAGCAGTCCAAAGACTAGCGGGTACTACAATGAG.

The sample holds many counts of this clone. Read coverage stops 3 residues before the CDR3 terminus; the germline J gene supplies the remainder. The genes are TRBV20-1 and TRBJ2-3; TRBD2 matches 9 bases. Germline CDR1 and CDR2: DFQATT and SNEGSKA (reference sequence). V lost 3 bases to trimming and J lost 0 bases; unmatched junction nucleotides: 13. This CDR3 is built from 18 residues. CDR3 sequence: CSASVSSGTQSSTDTQYF. The CDR3 bases that were read are TGCAGTGCTAGTGTGTCTAGCGGGACGCAATCTAGCACAGATACG.

In regard to this clone: The observed sequence ends 3 residues before the CDR3 terminus, with the missing tail filled in from the germline J gene. J is TRBJ1-2 and V is TRBV18; TRBD1 is a possible D gene (6 bases). Germline values: CDR1 KGHSH, CDR2 LQKENI. CDR3 length: 13 amino acids. CDR3 DNA (partial): TGTGCCAGCTCACCTCCGGAGGGGGATGAC. This translates into CASSPPEGDD. The whole CDR3 protein is CASSPPEGDDYTF.

This clone was detected many times. The read terminates 3 residues ahead of where the CDR3 ends, so the germline J gene completes it. The chain recombines TRBV13 with TRBJ1-4, with 9 bases fitting TRBD1. The CDR3 loop spans 15 amino acids. CDR1 is PRHDT and CDR2 is FYEKMQ in the germline V gene (reference sequence). V shed 3 bases, J shed 8 bases, and the junction held 7 bases outside the gene matches. The sequenced part of the CDR3 DNA is TGTGCCAGCAGCTTCCAGGGACAGGGTACAGAAAAA. Translation: CASSFQGQGTEK. The CDR3 in its entirety is CASSFQGQGTEKLFF.

In the case of this clone: At one boundary the junction diverges from the germline segment, which might be a read error. The CDR3 extends 3 residues past the end of the read, so its final part is completed from the germline J gene. The rearrangement links TRBV30 to TRBJ2-3; TRBD2 aligns across 7 bases. Germline-derived CDR1 and CDR2 are GTSNPN and SVGIG (reference sequence). The CDR3 is made up of 16 amino acids. The CDR3: CARSVPGGSSNQPQYF. The sequenced CDR3 bases are TGTGCCCGGAGTGTACCCGGGGGGAGTAGCAATCAGCCG.